What follows describes a single TCR beta chain. Its antigen is currently unknown. The data stem from a study of T cell responses to AZD1222 COVID-19 vaccine. Germline CDR1 SGHAT, CDR2 FQNNGV. This CDR3 contains 17 residues. Trimming removed 5 bases from V and 5 bases from J, with 23 bases in between. Findings of the study overall: Rises in breadth and depth of Spike-specific TCRs came after two AZD1222 doses. Unmutated regions of variants are reportedly targeted by nearly half of spike-specific TCRs.

Data came from immunoSEQ multiplex PCR; TCRdb stores just in-frame clones and leaves some out. The sample consists of 150,000 to 250,000 clones, more than 85% of them appearing once. V and J are TRBV11-2 and TRBJ2-3; no clear D gene. This receptor was identified in an adult who received the AZD1222 COVID-19 vaccine. Sequencing was performed on peripheral blood, taken 28 days after the second AZD1222 dose. The CDR3 DNA is TGTGCCAGCAGCCCCTCGTTTTCCAACGTTTATGTAGATACGCAGTATTTT. Encoded protein: CASSPSFSNVYVDTQYF.